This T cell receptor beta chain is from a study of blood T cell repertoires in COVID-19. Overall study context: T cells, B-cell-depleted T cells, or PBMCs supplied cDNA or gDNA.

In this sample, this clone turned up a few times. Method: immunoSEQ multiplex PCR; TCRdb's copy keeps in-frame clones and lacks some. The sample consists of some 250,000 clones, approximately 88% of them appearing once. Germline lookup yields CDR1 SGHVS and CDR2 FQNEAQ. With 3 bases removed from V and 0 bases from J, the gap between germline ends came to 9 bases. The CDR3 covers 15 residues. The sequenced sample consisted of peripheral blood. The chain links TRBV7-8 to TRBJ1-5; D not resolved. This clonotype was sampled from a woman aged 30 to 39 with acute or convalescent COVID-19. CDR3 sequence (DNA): TGTGCCAGCAGCTTCCAAGCTATTAGCAATCAGCCCCAGCATTTT. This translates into CASSFQAISNQPQHF. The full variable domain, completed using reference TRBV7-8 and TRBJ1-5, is GAGVSQSPRYKVAKRGQDVALRCDPISGHVSLFWYQQALGQGPEFLTYFQNEAQLDKSGLPSDRFFAERPEGSVSTLKIQRTQQEDSAVYLCASSFQAISNQPQHFGDGTRLSIL.